The 25 T cell receptor beta chains listed next were all sequenced from one sample in a study of T cell repertoires in cytomegalovirus infection. These receptors' targets are unknown. TCRdb processed the reads anew with MiXCR; each CDR3 protein has one entry. Of about 890,000 distinct CDR3 sequences in the sample, approximately 30% were seen once. The sample consisted of cultured CD8+ T cells from PBMCs, taken from culture after CMV antigen stimulation. Source of these receptors: a human donor in good health (CMV status not recorded). Some clones in this sample may be carry-over from other donors' samples.

This clonotype showed up many times. The V and J genes are TRBV7-2 and TRBJ2-7, with TRBD2 identical over 14 bases. Germline V gene sequence: CDR1 SGHTA, CDR2 FQGNSA. V lost 3 bases, J lost 2 bases, and 0 bases stayed unmatched. The CDR3 length is 15 residues. CDR3 region: CASSLTSGGAYEQYF. The CDR3, as DNA: TGTGCCAGCAGCTTGACTAGCGGGGGGGCCTACGAGCAGTACTTC.

In its sample, this clonotype was seen once. CDR3 protein: CASSDEFNTEAFF. CDR3 nucleotides: TGTGCCAGCAGCGACGAGTTCAACACTGAAGCTTTCTTT. V and J are TRBV5-6 and TRBJ1-1; D is undetermined. The length of the CDR3 is 13 residues. The V gene's germline CDR1 is SGHDT and CDR2 YYEEEE. Trimming shortened V by 4 bases and J by 2 bases, and 9 bases separated the two germline ends.

In its sample, this clonotype was seen a few times. The V and J genes are TRBV4-1 and TRBJ2-1; D might be TRBD2 (5 bases). In germline, CDR1 is MGHRA, CDR2 YSYEKL. With 4 bases removed from V and 8 bases from J, the gap between germline ends came to 18 bases. This CDR3 region has 15 residues. The DNA for the CDR3 is TGCGCCAGCAGCCCGACCCCTTTGCCGAGGGATGAGCAGTTCTTC. As protein: CASSPTPLPRDEQFF.

Many counts were recorded for this clonotype. This rearrangement joins TRBV27 to TRBJ1-2, with a weak D call TRBD1 (6 bases). The V gene's germline CDR1 is MNHEY and CDR2 SMNVEV (reference sequence). V was shortened by 0 bases and J by 6 bases, with 11 bases between the two germline ends. This CDR3 is built from 14 residues. The CDR3 region has the DNA TGTGCCAGCAGTTTATCACAGGGCTGGGATGGCTACACCTTC. Its protein product is CASSLSQGWDGYTF.

The DNA of the CDR3 is TGCAGCGTTCCTTCGTCCAGGGGGGATGGCTACACCTTC. Encoded protein: CSVPSSRGDGYTF. This rearrangement joins TRBV29-1 to TRBJ1-2; the match to TRBD1 covers 7 bases. This CDR3 comprises 13 residues. The junction had 9 bases not matched to a gene; V was cut back by 5 bases and J by 6 bases. The germline V gene encodes CDR1 SQVTM and CDR2 ANQGSEA.

This clonotype has only a few counts. The J gene is TRBJ1-2, the V gene TRBV20-1; 8 bases agree with TRBD1. The CDR3 loop spans 18 amino acids. The V segment lost 0 bases and the J segment 3 bases; nucleotides outside the gene matches: 15. CDR1 DFQATT and CDR2 SNEGSKA come from the germline V gene (reference sequence). The DNA of the CDR3 is TGCAGTGCTAGAGACACGACAGGGGTACTCCCTTATGACTATGGCTACACCTTC. Translated: CSARDTTGVLPYDYGYTF.

This clonotype was detected many times. This chain uses TRBV7-9 with TRBJ1-1; no definite D call. Between the trimmed V and J ends, which lost 4 bases and 8 bases, there was a span of 11 bases. The germline V gene encodes CDR1 SEHNR and CDR2 FQNEAQ (reference sequence). This CDR3 has 12 residues. For the CDR3, the DNA is TGTGCCAGCAGCTCCCCTCTAGAGGAAGCTTTCTTT. It encodes CASSSPLEEAFF.

A remark on this clonotype: Since a far larger clone is one base different, this is likely a read error. This rearrangement joins TRBV7-9 to TRBJ2-7, with 8 bases that match TRBD1. CDR1 is SEHNR and CDR2 is FQNEAQ in the germline V gene (reference sequence). This CDR3 comprises 14 residues. This CDR3 is CANSFSGGAYEQYF. The CDR3 DNA reads TGTGCCAACAGCTTCTCAGGGGGCGCTTACGAGCAGTACTTC.

This clonotype was observed a handful of times. The V call is TRBV6-1, the J call TRBJ2-5; D gene ambiguous. The CDR3 has 14 amino acids. Germline V CDR1 and CDR2: MNHNS, SASEGT. Trimming pared 1 base from V and 2 bases from J, leaving 8 bases between. This CDR3 is CASSEGPLQETQYF. CDR3 DNA sequence: TGTGCCAGCAGTGAAGGGCCGCTGCAAGAGACCCAGTACTTC.

A few counts support this clonotype. The chain carries TRBV5-1 and TRBJ2-7, with D possibly TRBD2 on 5 matching bases. CDR3 size: 15 residues. With 7 bases removed from V and 0 bases from J, the gap between germline ends came to 17 bases. Per germline, CDR1 SGHRS and CDR2 YFSETQ. This chain's CDR3 is CASYDSPGSSYEQYF. CDR3 DNA sequence: TGCGCCAGCTACGATAGCCCGGGGAGCTCCTACGAGCAGTACTTC.

V usage is TRBV7-9 and J usage is TRBJ2-1, with 8 bases identical to TRBD2. CDR1 and CDR2 (germline): SEHNR, FQNEAQ (reference sequence). The CDR3 has 16 residues. After removal of 4 bases from V and 4 bases from J, the junction contained 9 bases not matched to a gene. This CDR3 is CASSSAGLVMYNEQFF. The CDR3 region has the DNA TGTGCCAGCAGCTCCGCGGGACTAGTAATGTACAATGAGCAGTTCTTC.

The chain uses TRBV7-9 and TRBJ2-5, with D perhaps TRBD2 (6 bases). V lost 4 bases and J 9 bases, leaving 12 bases between the germline ends. The CDR3 sequence is 12 residues long. Germline lookup yields CDR1 SEHNR and CDR2 FQNEAQ (reference sequence). The DNA for the CDR3 is TGTGCCAGCAGCTCCCCCAGGGAGGCCCAGTACTTC. Encoded protein: CASSSPREAQYF. Full variable domain (remainder filled in from reference TRBV7-9 and TRBJ2-5): DTGVSQNPRHKITKRGQNVTFRCDPISEHNRLYWYRQTLGQGPEFLTYFQNEAQLEKSRLLSDRFSAERPKGSFSTLEIQRTEQGDSAMYLCASSSPREAQYFGPGTRLLVL.

The genes are TRBV14 and TRBJ2-7; 10 bases map to TRBD1. The CDR3 is 13 residues long. The junction had 3 bases not matched to a gene; V was cut back by 7 bases and J by 3 bases. CDR1 and CDR2 (germline): SGHDN, FVKESK. The CDR3 region has the DNA TGTGCCAGCATGAGGACAGGGGGCTACGAGCAGTACTTC. Its protein is CASMRTGGYEQYF.

The gene calls are TRBV7-9 and TRBJ1-4; D gene unclear. Trimming removed 4 bases from V and 5 bases from J, with 17 bases in between. This CDR3 region has 16 residues. Germline V CDR1 and CDR2: SEHNR, FQNEAQ (reference sequence). CDR3 loop: CASSSDPRAQNEKLFF. The CDR3 DNA sequence: TGTGCCAGCAGCTCAGACCCACGGGCCCAGAATGAAAAACTGTTTTTT.

The chain couples TRBV15 to TRBJ2-1; the D gene is possibly TRBD2 (7 bases). CDR1 is LNHNV and CDR2 is YYDKDF in the germline V gene (reference sequence). The CDR3 runs 16 residues. V lost 1 base to trimming and J lost 4 bases, with 14 bases between them. CDR3 sequence (DNA): TGTGCCACCAGCAGAGTCCCGGGGGGCAGGTACAATGAGCAGTTCTTC. Translating it yields CATSRVPGGRYNEQFF. Combining the CDR3 with reference TRBV15 and TRBJ2-1 gives the whole variable domain DAMVIQNPRYQVTQFGKPVTLSCSQTLNHNVMYWYQQKSSQAPKLLFHYYDKDFNNEADTPDNFQSRRPNTSFCFLDIRSPGLGDTAMYLCATSRVPGGRYNEQFFGPGTRLTVL.

Comment on this clonotype: A single base separates this from a much larger clone, so it may be a read error. The chain recombines TRBV19 with TRBJ1-6; D not resolved. There are 14 residues in the CDR3. The germline V gene encodes CDR1 LNHDA and CDR2 SQIVND (reference sequence). The CDR3 spells CTSSIGVGDSPLHF. CDR3 DNA: TGTACCAGTAGTATCGGCGTTGGAGATTCACCCCTCCACTTT.

This clonotype was found a few times. The chain is built from TRBV7-6 and TRBJ1-2; TRBD1 matches at 9 bases. The CDR3 extends over 16 amino acids. Germline CDR1 reads SGHVS; CDR2 reads FNYEAQ. V lost 2 bases to trimming and J lost 4 bases; unmatched junction nucleotides: 8. CDR3 nucleotide sequence: TGTGCCAGCAGCTTAACCCGGACAGGGGTTCCCTATGGCTACACCTTC. This codes for CASSLTRTGVPYGYTF.

The chain combines TRBV4-1 with TRBJ2-3; D not resolved. Looked up from germline, CDR1 is MGHRA and CDR2 is YSYEKL. V was clipped by 0 bases and J by 1 base, with 8 bases between them. This CDR3 comprises 15 residues. The CDR3 nucleotides are TGCGCCAGCAGCCAAGAAGGGCAGCGCACAGATACGCAGTATTTT. Protein: CASSQEGQRTDTQYF.

This rearrangement joins TRBV9 to TRBJ1-6, with 8 nucleotides matching TRBD1. This CDR3 has 15 amino acids. CDR1 is SGDLS, CDR2 YYNGEE, per germline. The V segment lost 3 bases and the J segment 6 bases; nucleotides outside the gene matches: 5. CDR3 residues: CASSESGGGNSPLHF. The CDR3 DNA reads as TGTGCCAGCAGCGAATCAGGGGGCGGTAATTCACCCCTCCACTTT. Variable domain in full (rest from reference TRBV9 and TRBJ1-6): DSGVTQTPKHLITATGQRVTLRCSPRSGDLSVYWYQQSLDQGLQFLIQYYNGEERAKGNILERFSAQQFPDLHSELNLSSLELGDSALYFCASSESGGGNSPLHFGNGTRLTVT.

The table lists this clonotype with a few counts. The chain employs TRBV12-2 and TRBJ1-1. TRBV12-2 corresponds to a pseudogene. CDR3 length: 17 amino acids. The CDR3 here is CASRLKSHSGSSTEAFF. CDR3 DNA: TGTGCAAGTCGCTTAAAAAGCCACTCGGGCTCCTCCACTGAAGCTTTCTTT.

This chain joins TRBV5-1 and TRBJ2-1; D might be TRBD1 or TRBD2, each matching 5 bases. The CDR3 is 17 residues long. V dropped 0 bases and J dropped 0 bases, with 13 bases sitting between them. The germline V gene encodes CDR1 SGHRS and CDR2 YFSETQ. The chain's CDR3 is CASSLVGTLSSYNEQFF. CDR3 coding DNA: TGCGCCAGCAGCTTGGTCGGGACCCTGAGCTCCTACAATGAGCAGTTCTTC.

The chain uses TRBV15 and TRBJ2-7, with D maybe TRBD1 (5 bases). The CDR3 has 15 residues. Trimming pared 0 bases from V and 3 bases from J, leaving 12 bases between. CDR1 LNHNV and CDR2 YYDKDF come from the germline V gene (reference sequence). DNA of the CDR3: TGTGCCACCAGCAGAGATCAGGGCAGGAGCTACGAGCAGTACTTC. This gives the protein CATSRDQGRSYEQYF. The variable domain in full, with the rest retrieved from reference TRBV15 and TRBJ2-7, is DAMVIQNPRYQVTQFGKPVTLSCSQTLNHNVMYWYQQKSSQAPKLLFHYYDKDFNNEADTPDNFQSRRPNTSFCFLDIRSPGLGDTAMYLCATSRDQGRSYEQYFGPGTRLTVT.

This sequence joins TRBV2 and TRBJ2-1; D gene ambiguous. V was shortened by 1 base and J by 8 bases, with 15 bases between the two germline ends. Germline CDR1 and CDR2: SNHLY and FYNNEI. This CDR3 has 15 amino acids. CDR3 region: CASSEVSRGFYEQFF. The CDR3, as DNA: TGTGCCAGCAGTGAAGTCAGTCGTGGATTCTATGAGCAGTTCTTC.

This clonotype was seen only a few times. The chain carries TRBV7-8 and TRBJ2-5, with 13 bases fitting TRBD2. This CDR3 has 19 residues. V trimming: 5 bases; J trimming: 5 bases; junction bases outside the gene matches: 17. The germline CDR1 and CDR2 sequences are SGHVS and FQNEAQ. The CDR3 loop reads CASSVPLAGGLEGQETQYF. The CDR3 coding sequence is TGTGCCAGCAGCGTACCACTAGCGGGGGGGCTAGAGGGTCAGGAGACCCAGTACTTC.

The V and J genes are TRBV19 and TRBJ2-3, with D hard to call. The CDR3 is made up of 12 amino acids. From germline, CDR1 is LNHDA and CDR2 SQIVND (reference sequence). V was pared by 6 bases and J by 2 bases, with 6 bases between. The CDR3 loop is CASRDDTDTQYF. CDR3 DNA sequence: TGTGCCAGTAGGGATGACACAGATACGCAGTATTTT.